Listed below are T cell receptor beta chains from one sample, sequenced in a study of blood T cells in healthy people across ages. In TCRdb, the 5' RACE reads were re-called with MiXCR into one record per CDR3 protein. The sample lists more than 650,000 distinct CDR3 sequences, 40% to 65% occurring once. Sequenced input: blood. The receptors originated from a man older than 75 in good health. Each CDR3 is given with its conserved first and last residue. The D gene is left open where the match is weak. The size of a clone is reported for some rows only, either as once, few or many, or as a class for expanded clones.

D gene: .
V gene: TRBV12-3/TRBV12-4
J gene: TRBJ2-3
clone size: .
CDR3 DNA: TGTGCCAGCACCAAGGACTCCAGATACGCGTATTTT
CDR3 protein: CASTKDSRYAYF

D gene: TRBD2
V gene: TRBV7-2
J gene: TRBJ2-7
clone size: few
CDR3 DNA: TGTGCCAGCAGCCCCTATTTTAGCGGGAGCAACGAGCAGTACTTC
CDR3 protein: CASSPYFSGSNEQYF

D gene: TRBD1
V gene: TRBV28
J gene: TRBJ2-7
clone size: few
CDR3 DNA: TGTGCCAGCAGTTTATCCCAGGGGGCATGGGGAGAGCAGTACTTC
CDR3 protein: CASSLSQGAWGEQYF

D gene: .
V gene: TRBV27
J gene: TRBJ2-7
clone size: many
CDR3 DNA: TGTGCCAGCAGAATAGACGGACTCGGTGCCTACGAGCAGTACTTC
CDR3 protein: CASRIDGLGAYEQYF

D gene: TRBD1
V gene: TRBV20-1
J gene: TRBJ1-1
clone size: .
CDR3 DNA: TGCAGTGCTAGTCGGGCAGGGGGGGAAGCTTTCTTT
CDR3 protein: CSASRAGGEAFF

D gene: .
V gene: TRBV7-2
J gene: TRBJ2-1
clone size: .
CDR3 DNA: TGTGCCAGCAGTTTAGGGACATCTCTGCGGGGGACGGCGTTCTTC
CDR3 protein: CASSLGTSLRGTAFF

D gene: .
V gene: TRBV2
J gene: TRBJ2-6
clone size: .
CDR3 DNA: TGTGCCAGCAAGGTGGCAAGCTCTGGGGCCAACGTCCTGACTTTC
CDR3 protein: CASKVASSGANVLTF

D gene: .
V gene: TRBV3-1
J gene: TRBJ1-1
clone size: few
CDR3 DNA: TGTGCCAGCAGCCAAGAAGGCCCCGAAGTAAAAGGCGCTGAAGCTTTCTTT
CDR3 protein: CASSQEGPEVKGAEAFF

D gene: .
V gene: TRBV10-3
J gene: TRBJ2-1
clone size: .
CDR3 DNA: TGTGCCATCAGTGAGGGTGGGTCGAATGAGCAGTTCTTC
CDR3 protein: CAISEGGSNEQFF

D gene: .
V gene: TRBV6-1
J gene: TRBJ1-4
clone size: .
CDR3 DNA: TGTGCCAGCAGTAGAATAATTCCCAGTACGACAACTAATGAAAAACTGTTTTTT
CDR3 protein: CASSRIIPSTTTNEKLFF

D gene: TRBD1
V gene: TRBV3-1
J gene: TRBJ2-7
clone size: once
CDR3 DNA: TGTGCCAGCAGCCAACAGGGGGTTGGGGACGAGCAGTACTTC
CDR3 protein: CASSQQGVGDEQYF

D gene: TRBD2
V gene: TRBV5-1
J gene: TRBJ2-3
clone size: .
CDR3 DNA: TGCGCCAGCAGCTTCTTAGGACTAGCGGGAAAAGAGGAATGGACAGATACGCAGTATTTT
CDR3 protein: CASSFLGLAGKEEWTDTQYF

D gene: TRBD1
V gene: TRBV6-5
J gene: TRBJ1-2
clone size: few
CDR3 DNA: TGTGCCAGCAGGCGGGGACAGCCGTTTTATGGCTACACCTTC
CDR3 protein: CASRRGQPFYGYTF

D gene: TRBD1
V gene: TRBV20-1
J gene: TRBJ1-6
clone size: .
CDR3 DNA: TGCAGTGCTTTTACAACCGGGACAGGGGGCCGAAATTCACCCCTCCACTTT
CDR3 protein: CSAFTTGTGGRNSPLHF

D gene: .
V gene: TRBV24-1
J gene: TRBJ2-3
clone size: .
CDR3 DNA: TGTGCCACCTCCCGGGGCAAGGATACGCAGTATTTT
CDR3 protein: CATSRGKDTQYF

D gene: .
V gene: TRBV7-9
J gene: TRBJ2-7
clone size: .
CDR3 DNA: TGTGCCAGCAGCTTAAGTAGCGTCTCCTACGAGCAGTACTTC
CDR3 protein: CASSLSSVSYEQYF

D gene: TRBD1
V gene: TRBV5-1
J gene: TRBJ2-7
clone size: many
CDR3 DNA: TGTGCCAGCAGTTCAACAGGGGGTTCCTACGAGCAGTACTTC
CDR3 protein: CASSSTGGSYEQYF

D gene: TRBD2
V gene: TRBV7-6
J gene: TRBJ2-7
clone size: once
CDR3 DNA: TGTGCCAGCAGCCCGACTAGCGGGAGTTCCCAGTACTTC
CDR3 protein: CASSPTSGSSQYF

D gene: .
V gene: TRBV3-1
J gene: TRBJ1-6
clone size: .
CDR3 DNA: TGTGCCAGCAGCCGTCAGGGTAAAGCGCCCCTCCACTTT
CDR3 protein: CASSRQGKAPLHF

D gene: TRBD2
V gene: TRBV20-1
J gene: TRBJ2-1
clone size: .
CDR3 DNA: TGCAGTGCTAGGGGGACTAGCGGACTAAATGAGCAGTTCTTC
CDR3 protein: CSARGTSGLNEQFF

D gene: TRBD1
V gene: TRBV20-1
J gene: TRBJ2-4
clone size: .
CDR3 DNA: TGCAGTGCTAGAGAGGGACAGGGAGCGCAGTACTTC
CDR3 protein: CSAREGQGAQYF

D gene: TRBD1
V gene: TRBV5-1
J gene: TRBJ2-4
clone size: few
CDR3 DNA: TGCGCCAGCAGCCCCTGGACAGGCCCAGGGGAGCAGTACTTC
CDR3 protein: CASSPWTGPGEQYF

D gene: .
V gene: TRBV20-1
J gene: TRBJ2-6
clone size: few
CDR3 DNA: TGCAGTGCTAGAGACTGGAGCTCTGGGGCCAACGTCCTGACTTTC
CDR3 protein: CSARDWSSGANVLTF

D gene: .
V gene: TRBV20-1
J gene: TRBJ2-7
clone size: .
CDR3 DNA: TGCAGTGCGGTTACAGGGTACGAGCAGTACTTC
CDR3 protein: CSAVTGYEQYF

D gene: .
V gene: TRBV5-1
J gene: TRBJ1-1
clone size: few
CDR3 DNA: TGCGCCAGCAGCCCCGACGGTGGGAACACTGAAGCTTTCTTT
CDR3 protein: CASSPDGGNTEAFF

D gene: TRBD2
V gene: TRBV24-1
J gene: TRBJ2-3
clone size: few
CDR3 DNA: TGTGCCACCAGTGATTTGCCTAGCGGGGCCCGCACAGATACGCAGTATTTT
CDR3 protein: CATSDLPSGARTDTQYF

D gene: .
V gene: TRBV20-1
J gene: TRBJ2-3
clone size: .
CDR3 DNA: TGCAGTGCTAGAGAGGGGGGTAGTCTCACAGATACGCAGTATTTT
CDR3 protein: CSAREGGSLTDTQYF

D gene: .
V gene: TRBV7-9
J gene: TRBJ1-1
clone size: .
CDR3 DNA: TGTGCCACAAAGGGGGGGACGGAGAACACTGAAGCTTTCTTT
CDR3 protein: CATKGGTENTEAFF

D gene: .
V gene: TRBV3-1
J gene: TRBJ2-6
clone size: .
CDR3 DNA: TGTGCCAGCAGCCAAGGATTTTTGGGACTCCCTGGGGCCAACGTCCTGACTTTC
CDR3 protein: CASSQGFLGLPGANVLTF

D gene: .
V gene: TRBV20-1
J gene: TRBJ1-5
clone size: .
CDR3 DNA: TGCAGTGCTAGAGATCTCCGGGAGCCTAGCAATCAGCCCCAGCATTTT
CDR3 protein: CSARDLREPSNQPQHF

D gene: .
V gene: TRBV5-1
J gene: TRBJ2-1
clone size: few
CDR3 DNA: TGCGCCAGCAGCCATAATCGGGGAAGAGAGCAGTTCTTC
CDR3 protein: CASSHNRGREQFF

D gene: .
V gene: TRBV29-1
J gene: TRBJ2-6
clone size: once
CDR3 DNA: TGCAGCGTTGGGATCGGGAGCTCTGGGGCCAACGTCCTGACTTTC
CDR3 protein: CSVGIGSSGANVLTF

D gene: TRBD2
V gene: TRBV5-1
J gene: TRBJ2-5
clone size: .
CDR3 DNA: TGCGCCAGCAGCCCCAGACTAGCGGGAGTTAGGAGCCATGGGACCCAGTACTTC
CDR3 protein: CASSPRLAGVRSHGTQYF

D gene: TRBD2
V gene: TRBV7-2
J gene: TRBJ2-1
clone size: .
CDR3 DNA: TGTGCCAGCAGCCCCATCGGGAGGAGCTCCTACAATGAGCAGTTCTTC
CDR3 protein: CASSPIGRSSYNEQFF

D gene: .
V gene: TRBV4-2
J gene: TRBJ2-7
clone size: once
CDR3 DNA: TGTGCCAGCAGCCAAGTTTCGGGACGGGGGTATTCGTACGAGCAGTACTTC
CDR3 protein: CASSQVSGRGYSYEQYF